One sample yielded the 2 T cell receptor beta chains listed below, sequenced in a study of graft-versus-host responses after intestinal transplantation. Here immunoSEQ multiplex PCR was the method, and the copy in TCRdb shows in-frame clones only, minus some. Of around 97,000 clones in the sample, approximately 94% were seen once. The antigens of these receptors remain unknown. Sample: unstimulated CD8+ T cells sorted from spleen or lymph node cells, taken before intestinal transplant. The receptor set was obtained from a human donor who received an intestinal transplant.

The V gene is TRBV19, the J gene TRBJ2-3; TRBD1 might be the D (6 bases). The CDR3 is 11 amino acids. In germline, CDR1 is LNHDA, CDR2 SQIVND (reference sequence). Trimming took 7 bases from V and 4 from J, leaving 6 bases between them. The CDR3, as DNA: TGTGCCAGTACAGGGGCAGATACGCAGTATTTT. Residues: CASTGADTQYF.

The chain has TRBV6-5 and TRBJ2-7, with D possibly being TRBD1 (6 bases). CDR3 size: 14 residues. In germline, CDR1 is MNHEY, CDR2 SVGAGI. V shed 5 bases and J shed 2 bases, with 13 bases lying between them. As DNA, the CDR3 is TGTGCCAGCAGTAACCGCCAGGGGACCTACGAGCAGTACTTC. Translation gives CASSNRQGTYEQYF.